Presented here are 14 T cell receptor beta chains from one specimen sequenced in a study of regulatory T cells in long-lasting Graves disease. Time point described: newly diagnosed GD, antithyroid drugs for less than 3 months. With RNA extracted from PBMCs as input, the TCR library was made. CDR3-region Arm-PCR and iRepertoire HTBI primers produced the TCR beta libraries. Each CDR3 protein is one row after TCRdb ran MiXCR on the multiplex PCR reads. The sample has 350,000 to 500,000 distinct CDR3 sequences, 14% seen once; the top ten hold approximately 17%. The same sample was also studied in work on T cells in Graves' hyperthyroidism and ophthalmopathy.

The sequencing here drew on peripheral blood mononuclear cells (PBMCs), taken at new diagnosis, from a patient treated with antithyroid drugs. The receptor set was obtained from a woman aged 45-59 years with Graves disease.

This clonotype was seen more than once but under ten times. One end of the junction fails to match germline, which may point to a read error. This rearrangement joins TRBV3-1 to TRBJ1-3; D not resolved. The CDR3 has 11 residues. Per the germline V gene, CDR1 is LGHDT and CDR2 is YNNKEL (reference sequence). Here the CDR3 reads CASSRVSRSVF. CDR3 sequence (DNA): TGTGCCAGCAGCCGGGTGTCACGTTCGGTTTTT.

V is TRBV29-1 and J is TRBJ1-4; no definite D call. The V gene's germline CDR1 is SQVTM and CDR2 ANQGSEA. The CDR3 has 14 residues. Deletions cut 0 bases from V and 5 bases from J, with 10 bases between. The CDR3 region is CSVEDAAENEKLFF. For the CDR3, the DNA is TGCAGCGTTGAAGATGCGGCAGAGAATGAAAAACTGTTTTTT.

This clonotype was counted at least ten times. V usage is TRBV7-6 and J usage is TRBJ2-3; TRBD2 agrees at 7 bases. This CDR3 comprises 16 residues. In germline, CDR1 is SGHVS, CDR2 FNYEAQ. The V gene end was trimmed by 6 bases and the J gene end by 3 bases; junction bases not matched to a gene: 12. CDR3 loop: CASSQYGGSGTDTQYF. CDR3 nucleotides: TGTGCCAGCAGTCAATACGGGGGGTCTGGGACAGATACGCAGTATTTT.

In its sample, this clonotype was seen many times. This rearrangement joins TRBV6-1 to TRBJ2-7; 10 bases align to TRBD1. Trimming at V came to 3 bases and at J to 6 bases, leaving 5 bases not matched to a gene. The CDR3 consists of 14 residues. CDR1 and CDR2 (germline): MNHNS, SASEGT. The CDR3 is CASSDGTGAGEQYF. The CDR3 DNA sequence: TGTGCCAGCAGTGACGGGACAGGGGCTGGCGAGCAGTACTTC.

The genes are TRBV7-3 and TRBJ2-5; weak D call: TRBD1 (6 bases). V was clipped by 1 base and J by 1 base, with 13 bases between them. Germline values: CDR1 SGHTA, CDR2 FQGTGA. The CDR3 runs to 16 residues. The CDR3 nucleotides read TGTGCCAGCAGCTTAAGACCTCAGGGGACCCAAGAGACCCAGTACTTC. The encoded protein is CASSLRPQGTQETQYF.

CDR3: CASSHTRGGLAGDPQYF. For the CDR3, the DNA is TGTGCCAGCAGCCACACGAGAGGGGGACTAGCGGGAGATCCACAGTATTTT. The rearrangement uses TRBV3-1 and TRBJ2-3; 14 bases agree with TRBD2. This CDR3 contains 17 residues. J was trimmed by 12 bases and V by 3 bases; bases with no gene match: 14. Germline V gene sequence: CDR1 LGHDT, CDR2 YNNKEL (reference sequence).

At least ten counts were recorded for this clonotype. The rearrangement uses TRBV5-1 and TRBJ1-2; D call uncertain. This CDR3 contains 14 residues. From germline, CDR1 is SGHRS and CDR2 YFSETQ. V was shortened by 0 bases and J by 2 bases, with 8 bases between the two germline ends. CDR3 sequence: CASSLEPFNYGYTF. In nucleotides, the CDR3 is TGCGCCAGCAGCTTGGAACCTTTCAACTATGGCTACACCTTC. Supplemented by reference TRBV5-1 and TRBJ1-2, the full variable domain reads KAGVTQTPRYLIKTRGQQVTLSCSPISGHRSVSWYQQTPGQGLQFLFEYFSETQRNKGNFPGRFSGRQFSNSRSEMNVSTLELGDSALYLCASSLEPFNYGYTFGSGTRLTVV.

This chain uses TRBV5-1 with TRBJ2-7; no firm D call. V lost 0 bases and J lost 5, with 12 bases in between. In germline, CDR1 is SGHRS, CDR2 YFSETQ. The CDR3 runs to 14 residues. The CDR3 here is CASSLAGQNDEQYF. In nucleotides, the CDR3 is TGCGCCAGCAGCTTGGCCGGGCAGAACGACGAGCAGTACTTC.

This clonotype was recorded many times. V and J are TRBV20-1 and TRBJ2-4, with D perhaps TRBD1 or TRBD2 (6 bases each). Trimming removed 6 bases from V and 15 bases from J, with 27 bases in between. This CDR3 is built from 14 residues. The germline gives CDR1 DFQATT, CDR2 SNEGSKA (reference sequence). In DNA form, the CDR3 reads TGCAGTGCAAAGCCGGCTAGCGTGCTTTACAGGGTGTACTTC. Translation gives CSAKPASVLYRVYF.

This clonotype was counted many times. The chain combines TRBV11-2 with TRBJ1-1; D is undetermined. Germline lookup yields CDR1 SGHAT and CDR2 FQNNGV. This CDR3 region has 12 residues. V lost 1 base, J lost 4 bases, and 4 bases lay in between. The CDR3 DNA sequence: TGTGCCAGCAGCTTAGTAACCACTGAAGCTTTCTTT. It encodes CASSLVTTEAFF.

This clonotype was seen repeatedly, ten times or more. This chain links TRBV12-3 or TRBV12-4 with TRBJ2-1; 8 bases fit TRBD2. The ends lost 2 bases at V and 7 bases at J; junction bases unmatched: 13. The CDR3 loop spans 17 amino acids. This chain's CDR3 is CASSLLASGFSWNEQFF. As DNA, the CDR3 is TGTGCCAGCAGTTTATTGGCTAGCGGGTTTAGTTGGAATGAGCAGTTCTTC.

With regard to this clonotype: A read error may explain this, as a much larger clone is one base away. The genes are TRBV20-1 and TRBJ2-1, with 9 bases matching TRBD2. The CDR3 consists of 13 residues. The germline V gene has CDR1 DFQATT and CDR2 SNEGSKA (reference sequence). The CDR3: CSASRTSVNERFF. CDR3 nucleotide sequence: TGCAGTGCTAGTCGGACTAGCGTCAATGAGCGGTTCTTC.

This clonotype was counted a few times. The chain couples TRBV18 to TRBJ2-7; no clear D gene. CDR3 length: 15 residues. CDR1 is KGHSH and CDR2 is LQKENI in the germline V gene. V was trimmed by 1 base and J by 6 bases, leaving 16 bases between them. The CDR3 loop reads CASSPRNTPQTEQYF. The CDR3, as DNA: TGTGCCAGCTCACCACGGAACACCCCACAGACCGAGCAGTACTTC. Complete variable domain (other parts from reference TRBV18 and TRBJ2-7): NAGVMQNPRHLVRRRGQEARLRCSPMKGHSHVYWYRQLPEEGLKFMVYLQKENIIDESGMPKERFSAEFPKEGPSILRIQQVVRGDSAAYFCASSPRNTPQTEQYFGPGTRLTVT.

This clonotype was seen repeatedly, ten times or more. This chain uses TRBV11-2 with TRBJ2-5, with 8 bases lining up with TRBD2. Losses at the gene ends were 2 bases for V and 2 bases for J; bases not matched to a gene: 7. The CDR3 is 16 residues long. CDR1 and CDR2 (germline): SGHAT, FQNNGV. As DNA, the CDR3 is TGTGCCAGCAGCTTAATACGGGAGGGTACACAAGAGACCCAGTACTTC. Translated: CASSLIREGTQETQYF.